This TCR beta chain was recorded in a study of blood T cell repertoires in COVID-19. Overall study: T cells, B-cell-depleted T cells, or PBMCs supplied cDNA or gDNA.

The table lists this clone with a count of one. Seattle patients were enrolled during active infection and followed longitudinally. Authors' analysis steps: Amplified reference gene primers provided the basis for estimating nucleated cell counts. Only in-frame clones appear in the TCRdb table, and some are missing; sequencing was by immunoSEQ multiplex PCR. Clone size and the V and J calls come from that table; the DNA yielded D and trimming. In the table there are approximately 170,000 clones, 83% of which are singletons. CDR3 length: 11 amino acids. Germline V gene data show CDR1 as DFQATT and CDR2 as SNEGSKA (reference sequence). Between the trimmed V and J ends, which lost 5 bases and 5 bases, there was a span of 8 bases.

The sample taken for sequencing was peripheral blood. The sequence was obtained from a woman between 70 and 85 years old with COVID-19, enrolled during active disease. This sequence joins TRBV20-1 and TRBJ2-3, with D uncertain. CDR3: CSAFLRDTQYF. As DNA, the CDR3 is TGCAGTGCTTTCCTGCGAGATACGCAGTATTTT.